This T cell receptor beta chain came from a study of cytomegalovirus exposure and HLA in healthy donors. The study, taken as a whole, reports: Looking again later, the authors saw that most CMV-associated TCR beta chains seemed HLA-restricted.

Healthy donors of bone marrow made up the group. Researchers ran the PCR with 60 Vbeta and 13 Jbeta primers. The table came from immunoSEQ multiplex PCR; TCRdb's copy has only in-frame clones and leaves some out. This table lists about 34,000 clones. With regard to this clone: Its antigen remains unidentified.

The material sequenced was PBMCs. This receptor was taken from a woman aged 35 to 49 in good health and CMV-seropositive.

DNA of the CDR3: TGTGCCAGTAGAGGCGGACAGTTCAACTATGGCTACACCTTC. It translates to CASRGGQFNYGYTF. The chain links TRBV19 to TRBJ1-2, with a tentative D call TRBD1 (6 bases). The CDR3 runs to 14 residues. The V end was cut by 6 bases, the J end by 2 bases, with 13 bases between. Looked up from germline, CDR1 is LNHDA and CDR2 is SQIVND (reference sequence).